Presented here are 26 T cell receptor beta chains from one specimen sequenced in a study of cytomegalovirus exposure and HLA in healthy donors. Amplification used 60 Vbeta primers and 13 Jbeta primers. Sequenced by immunoSEQ multiplex PCR; TCRdb stores in-frame clones only, minus some. The table records about 84,000 clones, roughly 64% of them present only once. Sequencing was done on a sample of PBMCs. All receptors derive from a woman between 40 and 55 years old in good health and CMV-seropositive.

This chain uses TRBV5-1 with TRBJ2-5, with D possibly being TRBD1 (6 bases). The length of the CDR3 is 14 residues. Trimming took off 0 bases at V and 5 bases at J, with 11 bases between the two ends. The germline CDR1 and CDR2 sequences are SGHRS and YFSETQ. CDR3 nucleotides: TGCGCCAGCAGCTTGGTTGGGGGCGAGGAGACCCAGTACTTC. It encodes CASSLVGGEETQYF.

The chain is built from TRBV29-1 and TRBJ1-2, with D unresolved. With 4 bases removed from V and 6 bases from J, the gap between germline ends came to 21 bases. The CDR3 sequence is 15 residues long. Germline V gene data show CDR1 as SQVTM and CDR2 as ANQGSEA. CDR3 coding DNA: TGCAGCGTTGCCCTAGTGGAGAAACTTCAAGATGGCTACACCTTC. It is translated as CSVALVEKLQDGYTF.

The CDR3 reads CASSRPGQGGVNSNQPQHF. In DNA form, the CDR3 reads TGTGCCAGCAGCCGTCCGGGACAGGGAGGTGTTAATAGCAATCAGCCCCAGCATTTT. This chain uses TRBV7-3 with TRBJ1-5; 9 nucleotides match TRBD1. Germline V gene sequence: CDR1 SGHTA, CDR2 FQGTGA. This CDR3 comprises 19 residues. The V gene end was trimmed by 5 bases and the J gene end by 0 bases; junction bases not matched to a gene: 14.

The J gene is TRBJ2-7, the V gene TRBV6-1; possibly TRBD1 for D (7 bases). Trimming took off 5 bases at V and 1 base at J, with 12 bases between the two ends. Per germline, CDR1 MNHNS and CDR2 SASEGT. The CDR3 totals 14 residues. In DNA, the CDR3 is TGTGCCAGCAGTTTTGCAGGGGGGTCCTACGAGCAGTACTTC. Its protein product is CASSFAGGSYEQYF.

This clone was found a few times. The V gene is TRBV29-1, the J gene TRBJ2-2; 10 bases align to TRBD1. The length of the CDR3 is 14 residues. Germline-derived CDR1 and CDR2 are SQVTM and ANQGSEA. The ends lost 4 bases at V and 3 bases at J; junction bases unmatched: 2. Here the CDR3 reads CSVGGTGDTGELFF. The CDR3 nucleotides read TGCAGCGTTGGCGGGACAGGGGACACCGGGGAGCTGTTTTTT.

The chain's CDR3 is CASSLEPGTGNEQFF. The CDR3 region has the DNA TGTGCCAGCAGTTTAGAACCCGGGACTGGCAATGAGCAGTTCTTC. V and J are TRBV28 and TRBJ2-1; possibly TRBD2 for D (6 bases). The CDR3 sequence is 15 residues long. Germline lookup yields CDR1 MDHEN and CDR2 SYDVKM. V lost 2 bases, J lost 6 bases, and 14 bases lay in between. The variable domain in full, completed from reference TRBV28 and TRBJ2-1, reads DVKVTQSSRYLVKRTGEKVFLECVQDMDHENMFWYRQDPGLGLRLIYFSYDVKMKEKGDIPEGYSVSREKKERFSLILESASTNQTSMYLCASSLEPGTGNEQFFGPGTRLTVL.

The chain uses TRBV7-9 and TRBJ2-3; TRBD2 aligns across 9 bases. The CDR3 has 15 residues. Germline trimming cut 6 bases from V and 2 bases from J; bases unmatched to any gene: 6. The V gene's germline CDR1 is SEHNR and CDR2 FQNEAQ (reference sequence). CDR3 bases: TGTGCCAGCAGTTCCCAGCGGGGGGCCACAGATACGCAGTATTTT. Translation gives CASSSQRGATDTQYF.

The CDR3 sequence: CASSLVFLAGVSSTGELFF. DNA of the CDR3: TGTGCCTCAAGCTTAGTTTTCCTAGCGGGAGTGTCAAGCACCGGGGAGCTGTTTTTT. This chain links TRBV7-2 with TRBJ2-2; 10 nucleotides match TRBD2. V lost 11 bases to trimming and J lost 4 bases; unmatched junction nucleotides: 22. CDR1 and CDR2 (germline): SGHTA, FQGNSA. CDR3 size: 19 residues.

The rearrangement joins TRBV6-5 to TRBJ2-1; tentative D call: TRBD2 (6 bases). Trimming took 4 bases from V and 0 from J, leaving 10 bases between them. The germline CDR1 and CDR2 sequences are MNHEY and SVGAGI. This CDR3 comprises 15 residues. CDR3 nucleotides: TGTGCCAGCAGTTCCGAGACTAGCTCCTACAATGAGCAGTTCTTC. As protein: CASSSETSSYNEQFF.

The chain recombines TRBV6-5 with TRBJ1-5; TRBD1 matches at 7 bases. Germline V gene sequence: CDR1 MNHEY, CDR2 SVGAGI. V lost 6 bases, J lost 3 bases, and 8 bases stayed unmatched. The CDR3 is 15 residues long. The CDR3 region has the DNA TGTGCCAGCAGACCTACAGGGGCTAACAATCAGCCCCAGCATTTT. This gives the protein CASRPTGANNQPQHF.

The chain couples TRBV19 to TRBJ2-7; 14 bases line up with TRBD2. Looked up from germline, CDR1 is LNHDA and CDR2 is SQIVND (reference sequence). The CDR3 totals 15 residues. V shed 3 bases, J shed 5 bases, and the junction held 3 bases outside the gene matches. CDR3 in amino acids: CASSIRGLAGDEQYF. CDR3 coding DNA: TGTGCCAGTAGTATCCGGGGACTAGCGGGAGACGAGCAGTACTTC.

This clone was counted a few times. V and J are TRBV19 and TRBJ2-7; 8 bases align to TRBD1. Germline V gene lookup returns CDR1 LNHDA and CDR2 SQIVND (reference sequence). Trimming took 6 bases from V and 7 from J; bases not matched to a gene: 8. This CDR3 contains 13 residues. The CDR3 DNA reads TGTGCCAGTAGATCCGCAGGGGGCTGGGAGCAGTACTTC. It translates to CASRSAGGWEQYF.

This chain links TRBV7-2 with TRBJ2-3; 9 bases agree with TRBD2. V trimming: 10 bases; J trimming: 10 bases; junction bases outside the gene matches: 9. The CDR3 totals 12 residues. The germline V gene has CDR1 SGHTA and CDR2 FQGNSA. The CDR3 DNA is TGTGCCACATCTAGCGGGAAGGTTGCGCAGTATTTT. Encoded protein: CATSSGKVAQYF.

The genes are TRBV27 and TRBJ2-7; possibly TRBD2 for D (6 bases). The germline gives CDR1 MNHEY, CDR2 SMNVEV (reference sequence). This CDR3 has 15 amino acids. Trimming removed 2 bases from V and 4 bases from J, with 15 bases in between. The CDR3 coding sequence is TGTGCCAGCAGTTTAAGACGGGAGCGCGTTTACGAGCAGTACTTC. This sequence encodes CASSLRRERVYEQYF.

The chain uses TRBV9 and TRBJ1-1; D gene unclear. Deletions cut 0 bases from V and 11 bases from J, with 14 bases between. The CDR3 has 13 amino acids. Germline V gives CDR1 SGDLS, CDR2 YYNGEE. CDR3 in DNA: TGTGCCAGCAGCGTAGCAGAATGGGGAGACGCTTTCTTT. This encodes CASSVAEWGDAFF. Supplemented by reference TRBV9 and TRBJ1-1, the full variable domain reads DSGVTQTPKHLITATGQRVTLRCSPRSGDLSVYWYQQSLDQGLQFLIQYYNGEERAKGNILERFSAQQFPDLHSELNLSSLELGDSALYFCASSVAEWGDAFFGQGTRLTVV.

The rearrangement joins TRBV6-5 to TRBJ1-1; possibly TRBD1 for D (6 bases). Trimming pared 6 bases from V and 1 base from J, leaving 15 bases between. This CDR3 is built from 15 residues. CDR1 is MNHEY and CDR2 is SVGAGI in the germline V gene. The CDR3 loop is CASRSVRGGNTEAFF. The CDR3, as DNA: TGTGCCAGCAGATCCGTAAGGGGGGGGAACACTGAAGCTTTCTTT.

J is TRBJ1-1 and V is TRBV11-2, with TRBD1 as a possible D gene (6 bases). The CDR3 extends over 14 amino acids. CDR1 and CDR2 (germline): SGHAT, FQNNGV. Trimming cost V 4 bases and J 11 bases, with 20 bases left between them. The CDR3 loop is CASSSAYQDRWAFF. The CDR3 bases are TGTGCCAGCAGCTCGGCCTACCAGGACAGATGGGCTTTCTTT.

This chain links TRBV25-1 with TRBJ2-1; a possible D gene is TRBD2 (6 bases). The germline V and J ends were trimmed by 1 base and 7 bases, with 17 bases remaining between them. Germline V gene lookup returns CDR1 MGHDK and CDR2 SYGVNS. The CDR3 runs to 16 residues. CDR3 bases: TGTGCCAGCAGTGAATCAGGGCGGGGAGATTGGAATGAGCAGTTCTTC. Its translation is CASSESGRGDWNEQFF.

The rearrangement uses TRBV28 and TRBJ2-7, with D perhaps TRBD1 (7 bases). The germline V gene encodes CDR1 MDHEN and CDR2 SYDVKM. Trimming took 11 bases from V and 1 from J, leaving 15 bases between them. The CDR3 runs to 13 residues. CDR3 sequence reads: CASEQGGSYEQYF. The CDR3 DNA reads TGTGCCTCAGAGCAGGGGGGTTCCTACGAGCAGTACTTC.

The J gene is TRBJ1-3, the V gene TRBV4-1, with no clear D. This CDR3 contains 17 residues. Per germline, CDR1 MGHRA and CDR2 YSYEKL. Trimming shortened V by 4 bases and J by 1 base, and 17 bases separated the two germline ends. The CDR3 DNA reads TGCGCCAGCAGCCCTGACGAGGGTCTCGGTTCTGGAAACACCATATATTTT. This encodes CASSPDEGLGSGNTIYF.

This clone was picked up a small number of times. The J gene is TRBJ2-1, the V gene TRBV7-2; the D is unclear. The CDR3 has 15 residues. V lost 5 bases, J lost 6 bases, and 17 bases lay in between. CDR1 and CDR2 from the germline V gene are SGHTA and FQGNSA. The CDR3 region has the DNA TGTGCCAGCAGCCTCCAGGTTACGGTTACCAATGAGCAGTTCTTC. It codes for CASSLQVTVTNEQFF.

CDR3 in DNA: TGTGCCAGCAGCGAGCGGGAGCGGTCCTACAATGAGCAGTTCTTC. This codes for CASSERERSYNEQFF. This sequence joins TRBV6-5 and TRBJ2-1; TRBD2 aligns across 8 bases. CDR1 is MNHEY, CDR2 SVGAGI, per germline. Trimming took 6 bases from V and 1 from J; bases not matched to a gene: 5. There are 15 residues in the CDR3.

Only a few counts were recorded for this clone. The V call is TRBV27, the J call TRBJ1-5; 7 nucleotides align to TRBD1. Germline values: CDR1 MNHEY, CDR2 SMNVEV (reference sequence). With 6 bases clipped from V and 7 bases from J, the junction kept 9 bases outside the gene matches. This CDR3 is 14 amino acids long. CDR3 sequence reads: CASSPRTGPQPQHF. The CDR3 coding sequence is TGTGCCAGCAGCCCTCGGACAGGACCCCAGCCCCAGCATTTT.

This sequence joins TRBV2 and TRBJ2-6; weak D call: TRBD2 (7 bases). V shed 6 bases and J shed 0 bases, with 21 bases lying between them. Germline V gene sequence: CDR1 SNHLY, CDR2 FYNNEI. The CDR3 is made up of 19 amino acids. The CDR3 reads CASRSPLGGASSGANVLTF. The DNA of the CDR3 is TGTGCCAGCAGGTCCCCATTAGGGGGGGCCAGCTCTGGGGCCAACGTCCTGACTTTC.

The chain combines TRBV15 with TRBJ2-3, with D perhaps TRBD2 (5 bases). Trimming stripped 2 bases from V and 4 bases from J, with 10 bases between. Germline loops: CDR1 LNHNV, CDR2 YYDKDF (reference sequence). This CDR3 has 14 residues. In nucleotides, the CDR3 is TGTGCCACCAGCAGATCCCCGGAGGCAGATACGCAGTATTTT. This sequence encodes CATSRSPEADTQYF. Together with reference TRBV15 and TRBJ2-3, the CDR3 gives the full variable domain: DAMVIQNPRYQVTQFGKPVTLSCSQTLNHNVMYWYQQKSSQAPKLLFHYYDKDFNNEADTPDNFQSRRPNTSFCFLDIRSPGLGDTAMYLCATSRSPEADTQYFGPGTRLTVL.

This clone was seen only a few times. V and J are TRBV6-1 and TRBJ2-5, with 8 nucleotides matching TRBD1. V trimming: 0 bases; J trimming: 3 bases; junction bases outside the gene matches: 6. CDR3 size: 16 residues. From germline, CDR1 is MNHNS and CDR2 SASEGT. As DNA, the CDR3 is TGTGCCAGCAGTGAAGCCCTACAGGGGGGTAAAGAGACCCAGTACTTC. Amino acids: CASSEALQGGKETQYF.